A single sample is the source of the 10 T cell receptor beta chains below, sequenced in a study of regulatory T cells in long-lasting Graves disease. Investigators prepared the TCR beta libraries by applying iRepertoire HTBI primers and Arm-PCR of CDR3 regions. TCRdb used MiXCR to reprocess the multiplex PCR reads, holding one entry per CDR3 protein. Of around 480,000 distinct CDR3 sequences listed, 16% were seen once; the top ten hold less than 15%. As for time point: newly diagnosed GD, antithyroid drugs for less than 3 months. Isolated PBMC RNA provided the starting material for the TCR library. These data also featured in a second study, about T cells in Graves' hyperthyroidism and ophthalmopathy.

This specimen consisted of peripheral blood mononuclear cells (PBMCs), obtained at new diagnosis, from a patient treated with antithyroid drugs. The receptors derive from a man between 35 and 55 years old with Graves disease.

V usage is TRBV9 and J usage is TRBJ1-6; maybe TRBD1 (5 bases). CDR1 and CDR2 from the germline V gene are SGDLS and YYNGEE. The V gene lost 3 bases and the J gene lost 7 bases, with 17 bases spanning the gap. This CDR3 has 16 residues. The CDR3 loop is CASSAPAGTANSPLHF. CDR3 bases: TGTGCCAGCAGCGCACCCGCCGGGACGGCAAATTCACCCCTCCACTTT.

In its sample, this clonotype was seen many times. The V call is TRBV6-1, the J call TRBJ2-1, with unresolved D. There are 12 residues in the CDR3. V lost 4 bases and J 7 bases, leaving 8 bases between the germline ends. In germline, CDR1 is MNHNS, CDR2 SASEGT. This chain's CDR3 is CASSATPNEQFF. CDR3 DNA sequence: TGTGCCAGCAGTGCCACCCCTAATGAGCAGTTCTTC.

This clonotype was picked up many times. The chain combines TRBV2 with TRBJ1-1; 7 bases map to TRBD1. The CDR3 has 13 amino acids. V lost 8 bases and J lost 4; bases outside the gene matches: 7. Per the germline V gene, CDR1 is SNHLY and CDR2 is FYNNEI. This CDR3 reads CASHDRVGTEAFF. The CDR3 coding sequence is TGTGCCAGCCACGACAGGGTGGGCACTGAAGCTTTCTTT.

A few counts support this clonotype. The V gene is TRBV6-2 or TRBV6-3, the J gene TRBJ2-5; possible D gene TRBD1, 5 bases. This CDR3 has 15 residues. V was trimmed by 2 bases and J by 1 base, leaving 11 bases between them. Per the germline V gene, CDR1 is MNHEY and CDR2 is SVGEGT. In DNA, the CDR3 is TGTGCCAGCAGTTACCTTCGACAGACCCAAGAGACCCAGTACTTC. It codes for CASSYLRQTQETQYF.

This clonotype was picked up one time. This likely came from a read error, as a far larger clone is one base away. The chain is built from TRBV2 and TRBJ2-5; TRBD2 matches 9 bases. V lost 6 bases and J lost 11; bases outside the gene matches: 25. This CDR3 is 18 amino acids long. In germline, CDR1 is SNHLY, CDR2 FYNNEI. The CDR3 nucleotides are TGTGCCAGCAGAGCCCACCTACTCGCGGGAGGGCCGGGATATGAGCAGTACTTC. Translated: CASRAHLLAGGPGYEQYF.

This clonotype occurred many times. V is TRBV2 and J is TRBJ2-5; D is uncertain. From germline, CDR1 is SNHLY and CDR2 FYNNEI. Trimming took 4 bases from V and 2 from J, leaving 5 bases between them. CDR3 length: 12 amino acids. The CDR3 bases are TGTGCCAGCAGTGTCAAACAAGAGACCCAGTACTTC. Protein: CASSVKQETQYF.

Many counts were recorded for this clonotype. This chain joins TRBV7-6 and TRBJ1-1, with D possibly being TRBD1 (6 bases). Germline assignment: CDR1 SGHVS and CDR2 FNYEAQ. The CDR3 has 14 amino acids. V gave up 4 bases and J gave up 4 bases, with 13 bases separating them. CDR3 DNA: TGTGCCAGCAGCTCAGAAATACAGGGCACTGAAGCTTTCTTT. Translating gives CASSSEIQGTEAFF.

This clonotype was found many times. This sequence joins TRBV18 and TRBJ2-7; D uncertain. This CDR3 contains 15 residues. In germline, CDR1 is KGHSH, CDR2 LQKENI. V was trimmed by 3 bases and J by 2 bases, leaving 14 bases between them. CDR3 in amino acids: CASSPGSINAYEQYF. Written as DNA, the CDR3 is TGTGCCAGCTCACCGGGAAGCATTAACGCCTACGAGCAGTACTTC.

The rearrangement links TRBV7-9 to TRBJ1-4; D might be TRBD1 (6 bases). The CDR3 covers 16 residues. Between the trimmed V and J ends, which lost 4 bases and 3 bases, there was a span of 15 bases. Germline V CDR1 and CDR2: SEHNR, FQNEAQ (reference sequence). The CDR3 reads CASSWTSGAANEKLFF. The CDR3 nucleotides are TGTGCCAGCAGCTGGACGTCAGGGGCGGCTAATGAAAAACTGTTTTTT.

This clonotype was observed a handful of times. The V call is TRBV3-1, the J call TRBJ2-2; D remains unclear. With 8 bases removed from V and 7 bases from J, the gap between germline ends came to 11 bases. The germline CDR1 and CDR2 sequences are LGHDT and YNNKEL (reference sequence). This CDR3 spans 12 amino acids. The CDR3 DNA reads TGTGCCAGCCAGGTGGTAGACGGGGAGCTGTTTTTT. It encodes CASQVVDGELFF.